This TCR beta chain was captured in a study of OX40 agonist ivuxolimab in advanced cancers. Only in-frame clones appear in the TCRdb table, and some are missing; sequencing was by immunoSEQ multiplex PCR. The sample yields 30,000 to 45,000 clones, 60% to 80% seen once. The length of the CDR3 is 15 residues. V was clipped by 3 bases and J by 3 bases; unmatched bases: 4. The V gene's germline CDR1 is SGHRS and CDR2 YFSETQ. The sample consisted of CD4+ or CD8+ T cells sorted from blood, taken in a trial of the OX40 agonist ivuxolimab. The genes are TRBV5-1 and TRBJ1-4; 8 positions agree with TRBD1. This sequence originates from an adult with an advanced solid tumor such as melanoma, head and neck, liver or kidney cancer. The CDR3 loop is CASSWGQVSNEKLFF. The CDR3 bases are TGCGCCAGCAGCTGGGGACAGGTGTCTAATGAAAAACTGTTTTTT.